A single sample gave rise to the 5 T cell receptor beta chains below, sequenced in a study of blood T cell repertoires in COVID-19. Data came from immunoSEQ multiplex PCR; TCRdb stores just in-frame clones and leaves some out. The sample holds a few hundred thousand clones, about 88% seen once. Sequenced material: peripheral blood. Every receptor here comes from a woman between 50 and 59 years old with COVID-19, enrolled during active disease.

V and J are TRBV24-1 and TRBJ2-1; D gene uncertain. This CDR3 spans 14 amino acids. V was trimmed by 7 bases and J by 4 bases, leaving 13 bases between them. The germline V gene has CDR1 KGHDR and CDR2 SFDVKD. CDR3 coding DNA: TGTGCCACCAGCACTGTTCGGAGTTACAATGAGCAGTTCTTC. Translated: CATSTVRSYNEQFF.

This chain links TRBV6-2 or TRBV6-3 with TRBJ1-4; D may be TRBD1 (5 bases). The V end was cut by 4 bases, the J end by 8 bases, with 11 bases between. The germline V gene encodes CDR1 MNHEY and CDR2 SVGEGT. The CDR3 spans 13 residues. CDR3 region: CASSSPTDEKLFF. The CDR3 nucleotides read TGTGCCAGCAGTTCTCCGACAGACGAAAAACTGTTTTTT.

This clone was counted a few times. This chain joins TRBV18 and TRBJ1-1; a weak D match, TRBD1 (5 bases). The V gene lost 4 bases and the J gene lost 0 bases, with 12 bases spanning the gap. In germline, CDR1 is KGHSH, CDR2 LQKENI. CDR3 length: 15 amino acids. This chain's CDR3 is CASSQIDSMNTEAFF. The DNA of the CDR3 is TGTGCCAGCTCACAGATAGACAGTATGAACACTGAAGCTTTCTTT.

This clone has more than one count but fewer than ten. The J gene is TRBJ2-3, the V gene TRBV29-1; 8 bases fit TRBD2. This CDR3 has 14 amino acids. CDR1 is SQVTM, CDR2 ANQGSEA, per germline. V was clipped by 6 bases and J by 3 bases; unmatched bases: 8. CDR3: CSVGGVLLTDTQYF. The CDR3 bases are TGCAGCGTCGGGGGGGTCCTCTTAACAGATACGCAGTATTTT.

CDR3 in amino acids: CASSPRDYETQYF. CDR3 DNA: TGTGCCAGCAGTCCCCGGGACTACGAGACCCAGTACTTC. The rearrangement joins TRBV6-6 to TRBJ2-5, with 7 positions matching TRBD2. This CDR3 is built from 13 residues. Losses at the gene ends were 5 bases for V and 5 bases for J; bases not matched to a gene: 5. The V gene's germline CDR1 is MNHNY and CDR2 SVGAGI (reference sequence).